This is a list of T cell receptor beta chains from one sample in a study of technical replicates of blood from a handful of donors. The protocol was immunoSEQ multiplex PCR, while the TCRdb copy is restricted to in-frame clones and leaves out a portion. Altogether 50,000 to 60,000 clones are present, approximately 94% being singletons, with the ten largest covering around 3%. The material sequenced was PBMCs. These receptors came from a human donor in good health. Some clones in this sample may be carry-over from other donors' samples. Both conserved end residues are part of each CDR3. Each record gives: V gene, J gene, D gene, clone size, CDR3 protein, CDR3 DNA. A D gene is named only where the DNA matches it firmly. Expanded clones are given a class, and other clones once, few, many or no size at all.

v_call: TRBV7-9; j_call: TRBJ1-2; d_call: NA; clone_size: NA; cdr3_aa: CASSLGSHRYNYGYTF; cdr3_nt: TGTGCCAGCAGCTTAGGTTCCCACAGGTATAACTATGGCTACACCTTC
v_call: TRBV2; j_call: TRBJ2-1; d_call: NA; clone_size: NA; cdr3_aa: CASSARGNVNEQFF; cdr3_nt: TGTGCCAGCAGTGCACGGGGGAACGTCAATGAGCAGTTCTTC
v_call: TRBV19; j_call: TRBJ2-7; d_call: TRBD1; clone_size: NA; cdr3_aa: CASSTLQGAGQYF; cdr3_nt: TGTGCCAGTAGTACGTTGCAGGGGGCCGGGCAGTACTTC
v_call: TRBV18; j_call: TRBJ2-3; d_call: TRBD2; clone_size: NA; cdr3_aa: CASSPRDYPPDTQYF; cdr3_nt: TGTGCCAGCTCACCCCGGGACTACCCACCAGATACGCAGTATTTT
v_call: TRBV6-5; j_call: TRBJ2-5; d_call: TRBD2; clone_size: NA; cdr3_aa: CASSGLAGVGEQYF; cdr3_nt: TGTGCCAGCAGTGGACTAGCGGGAGTAGGGGAGCAGTACTTC
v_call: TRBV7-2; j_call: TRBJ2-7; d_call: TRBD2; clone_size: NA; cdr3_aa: CASSELAASYEQYF; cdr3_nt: TGTGCCAGCAGCGAACTAGCGGCCTCCTACGAGCAGTACTTC
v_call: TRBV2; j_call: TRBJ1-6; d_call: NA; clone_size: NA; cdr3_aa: CASSPTDSYNSPLHF; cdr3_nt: TGTGCCAGCAGCCCGACAGACAGTTATAATTCACCCCTCCACTTT
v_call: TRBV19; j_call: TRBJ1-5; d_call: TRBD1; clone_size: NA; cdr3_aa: CASSPIDRGVQPQHF; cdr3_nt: TGTGCCAGTAGTCCGATTGACAGGGGGGTGCAGCCCCAGCATTTT
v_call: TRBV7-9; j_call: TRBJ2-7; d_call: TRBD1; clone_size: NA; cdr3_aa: CASSSAGTGGEQYF; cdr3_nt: TGTGCCAGCAGCTCCGCCGGGACAGGGGGTGAGCAGTACTTC
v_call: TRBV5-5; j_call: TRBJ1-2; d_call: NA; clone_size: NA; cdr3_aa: CASSLGAGEAYGYTF; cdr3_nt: TGTGCCAGCAGCTTGGGGGCGGGGGAGGCCTATGGCTACACCTTC
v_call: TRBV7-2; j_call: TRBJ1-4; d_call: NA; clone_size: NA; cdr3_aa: CASSLTRNEKLFF; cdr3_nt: TGTGCCAGCAGCTTAACCAGGAATGAAAAACTGTTTTTT
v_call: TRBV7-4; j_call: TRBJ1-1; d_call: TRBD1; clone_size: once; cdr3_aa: CASSSHGERGPGSSRTEAFF; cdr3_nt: TGTGCCAGCAGCTCACACGGGGAGAGGGGGCCGGGTTCAAGTCGGACTGAAGCTTTCTTT
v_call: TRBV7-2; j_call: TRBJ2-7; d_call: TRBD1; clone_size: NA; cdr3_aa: CASSPRTGSYEQYF; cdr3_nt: TGTGCCAGCAGCCCCCGGACAGGGTCCTACGAGCAGTACTTC
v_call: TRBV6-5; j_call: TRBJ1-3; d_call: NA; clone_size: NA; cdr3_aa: CASSYSTGGGGNTIYF; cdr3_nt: TGTGCCAGCAGTTACTCGACGGGGGGAGGTGGAAACACCATATATTTT
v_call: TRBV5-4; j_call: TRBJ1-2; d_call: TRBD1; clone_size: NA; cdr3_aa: CASSLEGQGYSGYTF; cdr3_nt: TGTGCCAGCAGCTTGGAAGGACAGGGCTATTCTGGCTACACCTTC
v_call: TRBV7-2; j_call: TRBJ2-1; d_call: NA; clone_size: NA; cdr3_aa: CASSFNNEQFF; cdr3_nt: TGTGCCAGCAGCTTCAACAATGAGCAGTTCTTC
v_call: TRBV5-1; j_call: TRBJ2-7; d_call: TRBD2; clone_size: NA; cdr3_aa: CASRLAGTGEQYF; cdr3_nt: TGCGCCAGCAGATTAGCGGGGACGGGGGAGCAGTACTTC
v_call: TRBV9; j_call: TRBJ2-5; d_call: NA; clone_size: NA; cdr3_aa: CASSVGDIGETQYF; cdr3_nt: TGTGCCAGCAGCGTAGGGGACATAGGGGAGACCCAGTACTTC
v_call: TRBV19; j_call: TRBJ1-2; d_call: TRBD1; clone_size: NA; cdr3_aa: CASAAGGARAYGYTF; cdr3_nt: TGTGCCAGCGCCGCAGGGGGCGCGAGAGCCTATGGCTACACCTTC
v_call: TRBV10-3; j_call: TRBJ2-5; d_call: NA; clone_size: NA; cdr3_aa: CAISEPGSRETQYF; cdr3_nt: TGTGCCATCAGTGAACCCGGGAGTCGAGAGACCCAGTACTTC
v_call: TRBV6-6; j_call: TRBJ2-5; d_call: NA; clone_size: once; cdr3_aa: CASSPQWGRETQYF; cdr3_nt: TGTGCCAGCAGCCCCCAGTGGGGGAGGGAGACCCAGTACTTC
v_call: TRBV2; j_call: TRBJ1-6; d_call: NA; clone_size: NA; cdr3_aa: CASSEVEGANSPLHF; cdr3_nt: TGTGCCAGCAGTGAAGTGGAGGGTGCTAATTCACCCCTCCACTTT
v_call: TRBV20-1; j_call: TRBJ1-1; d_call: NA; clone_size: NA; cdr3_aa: CSATDRPEAFF; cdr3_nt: TGCAGTGCTACAGACAGGCCTGAAGCTTTCTTT
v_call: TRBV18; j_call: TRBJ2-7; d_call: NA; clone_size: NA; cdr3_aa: CASSPRSGGKTNEQYF; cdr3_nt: TGTGCCAGCTCACCCCGGTCAGGCGGGAAGACGAACGAGCAGTACTTC
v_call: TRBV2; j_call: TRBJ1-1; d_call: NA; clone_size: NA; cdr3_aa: CARTGLGNTEAFF; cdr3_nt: TGTGCCAGAACAGGGTTGGGGAACACTGAAGCTTTCTTT
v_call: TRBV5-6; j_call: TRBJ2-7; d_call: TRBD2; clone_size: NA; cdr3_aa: CASMGAGGYEQYF; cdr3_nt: TGTGCCAGCATGGGGGCGGGGGGCTACGAGCAGTACTTC
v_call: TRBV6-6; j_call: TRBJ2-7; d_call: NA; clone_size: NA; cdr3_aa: CASSYSGQMYYEQYF; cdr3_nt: TGTGCCAGCAGTTACTCGGGCCAGATGTACTACGAGCAGTACTTC
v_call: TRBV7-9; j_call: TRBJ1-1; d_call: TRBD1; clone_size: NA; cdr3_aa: CASTKGTGRAEAFF; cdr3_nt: TGTGCCAGCACCAAGGGGACAGGGCGGGCCGAAGCTTTCTTT
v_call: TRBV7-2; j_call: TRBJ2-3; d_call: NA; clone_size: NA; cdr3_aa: CASSRNPADTQYF; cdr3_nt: TGTGCCAGCAGCCGAAATCCAGCGGATACGCAGTATTTT
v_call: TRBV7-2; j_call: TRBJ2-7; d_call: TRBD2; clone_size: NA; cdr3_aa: CASSQPSGGEQYF; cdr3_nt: TGTGCCAGCAGTCAACCTAGCGGGGGCGAGCAGTACTTC
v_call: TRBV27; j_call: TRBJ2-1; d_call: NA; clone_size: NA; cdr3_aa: CASSLRQLYNEQFF; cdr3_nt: TGTGCCAGCAGTTTAAGACAGCTTTACAATGAGCAGTTCTTC
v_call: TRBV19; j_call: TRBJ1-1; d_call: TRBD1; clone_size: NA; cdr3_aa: CASSLGQGNTEAFF; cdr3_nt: TGTGCCAGTAGTTTGGGACAGGGCAACACTGAAGCTTTCTTT
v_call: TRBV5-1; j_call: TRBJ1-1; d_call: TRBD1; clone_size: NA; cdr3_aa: CASSLETGEINTEAFF; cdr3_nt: TGCGCCAGCAGCTTGGAGACAGGGGAGATCAACACTGAAGCTTTCTTT